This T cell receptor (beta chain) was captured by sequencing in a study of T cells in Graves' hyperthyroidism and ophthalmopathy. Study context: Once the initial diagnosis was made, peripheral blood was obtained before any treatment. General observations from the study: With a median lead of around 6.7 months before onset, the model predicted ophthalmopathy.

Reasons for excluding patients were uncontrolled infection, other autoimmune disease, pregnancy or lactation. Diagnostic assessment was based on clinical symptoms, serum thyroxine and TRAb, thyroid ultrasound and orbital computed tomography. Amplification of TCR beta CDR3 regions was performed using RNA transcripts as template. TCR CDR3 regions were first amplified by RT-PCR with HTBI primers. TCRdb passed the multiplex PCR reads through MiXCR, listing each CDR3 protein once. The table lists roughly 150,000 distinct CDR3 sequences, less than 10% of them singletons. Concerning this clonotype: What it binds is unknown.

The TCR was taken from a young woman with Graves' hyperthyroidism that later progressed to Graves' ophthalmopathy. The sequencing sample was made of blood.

In nucleotides, the CDR3 is TGTGCCTGGAGTTGGTCCAGGACTAGCGGGAGGCCGGGGGGGGGTCAAGAGACCCAGTACTTC. Protein product: CAWSWSRTSGRPGGGQETQYF. The rearrangement links TRBV30 to TRBJ2-5; 14 bases map to TRBD2. With 2 bases clipped from V and 2 bases from J, the junction kept 19 bases outside the gene matches. This CDR3 region has 21 residues. Per germline, CDR1 GTSNPN and CDR2 SVGIG (reference sequence).